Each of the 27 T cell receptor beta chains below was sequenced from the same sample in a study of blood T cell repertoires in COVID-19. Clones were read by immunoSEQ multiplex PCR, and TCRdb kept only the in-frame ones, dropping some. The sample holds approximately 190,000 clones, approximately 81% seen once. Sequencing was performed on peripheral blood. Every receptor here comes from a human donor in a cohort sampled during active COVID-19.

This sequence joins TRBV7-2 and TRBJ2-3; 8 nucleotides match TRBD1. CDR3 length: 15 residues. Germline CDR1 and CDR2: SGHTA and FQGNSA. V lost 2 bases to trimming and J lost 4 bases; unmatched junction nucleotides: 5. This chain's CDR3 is CASSLWGQAPDTQYF. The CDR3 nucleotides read TGTGCCAGCAGCTTATGGGGACAGGCCCCAGATACGCAGTATTTT.

The CDR3 here is CASSLGAGGNTGELFF. The CDR3 DNA sequence: TGTGCCAGCAGCTTAGGAGCGGGGGGGAACACCGGGGAGCTGTTTTTT. V gene TRBV11-3 combines with J gene TRBJ2-2; 9 nucleotides align to TRBD2. The CDR3 extends over 16 amino acids. With V trimmed by 1 base and J by 1 base, 1 base remained unmatched. The V gene's germline CDR1 is SGHNT and CDR2 YENEEA.

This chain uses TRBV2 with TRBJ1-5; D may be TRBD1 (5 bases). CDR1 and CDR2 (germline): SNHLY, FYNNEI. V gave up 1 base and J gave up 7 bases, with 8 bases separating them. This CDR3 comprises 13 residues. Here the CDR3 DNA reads TGTGCCAGCAGTGAAGAGGGGAGGCAGCCCCAGCATTTT. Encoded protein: CASSEEGRQPQHF.

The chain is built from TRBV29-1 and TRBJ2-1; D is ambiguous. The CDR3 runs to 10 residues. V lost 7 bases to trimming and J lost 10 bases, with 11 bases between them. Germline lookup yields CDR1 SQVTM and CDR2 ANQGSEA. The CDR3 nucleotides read TGCAGCGGTGGATTCAGGGAGCAGTTCTTC. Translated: CSGGFREQFF.

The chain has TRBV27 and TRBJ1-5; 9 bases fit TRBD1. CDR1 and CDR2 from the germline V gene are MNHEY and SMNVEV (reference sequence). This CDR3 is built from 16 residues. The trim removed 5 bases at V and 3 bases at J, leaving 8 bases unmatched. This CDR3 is CASSPQGQGHNQPQHF. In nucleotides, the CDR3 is TGTGCCAGCAGTCCCCAGGGACAGGGTCACAATCAGCCCCAGCATTTT.

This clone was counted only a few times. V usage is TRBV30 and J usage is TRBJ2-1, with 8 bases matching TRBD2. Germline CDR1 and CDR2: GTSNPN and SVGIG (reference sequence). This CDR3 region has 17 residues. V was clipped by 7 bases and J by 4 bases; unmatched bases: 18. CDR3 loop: CASHSRGGRFPYNEQFF. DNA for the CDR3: TGTGCCTCTCACTCTCGGGGGGGCCGTTTCCCTTACAATGAGCAGTTCTTC.

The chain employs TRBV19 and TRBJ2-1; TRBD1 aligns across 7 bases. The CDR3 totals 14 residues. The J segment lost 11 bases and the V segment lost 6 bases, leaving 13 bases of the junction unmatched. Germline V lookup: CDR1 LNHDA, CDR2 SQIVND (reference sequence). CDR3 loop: CASSSSDRDIQQFF. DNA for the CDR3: TGTGCCAGTAGCTCATCAGACAGGGATATCCAGCAGTTCTTC.

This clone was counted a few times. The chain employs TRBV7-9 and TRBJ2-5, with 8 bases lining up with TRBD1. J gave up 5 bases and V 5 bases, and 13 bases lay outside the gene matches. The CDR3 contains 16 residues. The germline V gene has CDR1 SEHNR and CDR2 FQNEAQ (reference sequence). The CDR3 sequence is CASSPRQGRDSETQYF. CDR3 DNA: TGTGCCAGCAGCCCCCGACAGGGGCGGGATTCGGAGACCCAGTACTTC.

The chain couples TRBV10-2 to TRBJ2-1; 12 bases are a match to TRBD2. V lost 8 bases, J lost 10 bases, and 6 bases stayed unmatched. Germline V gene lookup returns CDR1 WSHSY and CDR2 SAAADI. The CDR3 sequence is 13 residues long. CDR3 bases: TGCGCCAGCGGACTAGCGGGGTACGGGGAGCAGTTCTTC. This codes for CASGLAGYGEQFF.

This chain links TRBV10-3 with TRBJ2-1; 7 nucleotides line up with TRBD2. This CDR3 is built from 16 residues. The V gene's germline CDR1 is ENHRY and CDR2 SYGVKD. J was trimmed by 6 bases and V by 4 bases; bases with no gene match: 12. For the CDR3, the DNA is TGTGCCATCAGTGTGGCTGGGGCTAGCGGCCCCAATGAGCAGTTCTTC. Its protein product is CAISVAGASGPNEQFF.

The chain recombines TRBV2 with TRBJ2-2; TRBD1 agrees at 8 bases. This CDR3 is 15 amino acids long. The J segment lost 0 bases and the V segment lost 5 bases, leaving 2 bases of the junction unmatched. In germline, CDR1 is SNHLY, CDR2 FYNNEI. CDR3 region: CASSLDRANTGELFF. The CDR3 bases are TGTGCCAGCAGTCTGGACAGGGCGAACACCGGGGAGCTGTTTTTT.

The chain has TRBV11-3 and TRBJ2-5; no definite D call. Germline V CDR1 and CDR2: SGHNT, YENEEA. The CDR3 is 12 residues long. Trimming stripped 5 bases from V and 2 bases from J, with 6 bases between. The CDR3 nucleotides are TGTGCCAGCAGCGGCCGACAAGAGACCCAGTACTTC. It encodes CASSGRQETQYF.

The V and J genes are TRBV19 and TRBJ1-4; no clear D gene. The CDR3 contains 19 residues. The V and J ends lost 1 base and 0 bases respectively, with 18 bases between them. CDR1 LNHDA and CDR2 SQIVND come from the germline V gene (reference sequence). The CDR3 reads CASSIGNAVGSATNEKLFF. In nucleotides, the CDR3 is TGTGCCAGTAGTATAGGAAATGCAGTCGGCAGCGCAACTAATGAAAAACTGTTTTTT.

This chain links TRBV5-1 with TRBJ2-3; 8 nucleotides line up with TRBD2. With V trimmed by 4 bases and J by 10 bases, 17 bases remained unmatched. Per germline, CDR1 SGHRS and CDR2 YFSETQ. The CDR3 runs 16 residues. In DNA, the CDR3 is TGCGCCAGCAGCCCCTCAGGCCCAGCGGGAGACGGTTCGCAGTATTTT. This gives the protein CASSPSGPAGDGSQYF.

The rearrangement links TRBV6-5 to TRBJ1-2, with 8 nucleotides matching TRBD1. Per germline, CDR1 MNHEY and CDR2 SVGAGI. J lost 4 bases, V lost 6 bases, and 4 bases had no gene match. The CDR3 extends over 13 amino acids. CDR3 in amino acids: CASSRTGLYGYTF. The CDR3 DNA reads TGTGCCAGCAGCCGGACAGGGCTCTATGGCTACACCTTC.

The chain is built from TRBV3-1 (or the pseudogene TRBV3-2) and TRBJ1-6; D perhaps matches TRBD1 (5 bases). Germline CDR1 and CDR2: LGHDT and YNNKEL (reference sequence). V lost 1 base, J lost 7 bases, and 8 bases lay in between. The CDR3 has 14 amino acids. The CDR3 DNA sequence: TGTGCCAGCAGCCAAGCTCAGGGAAATTCACCCCTCCACTTT. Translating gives CASSQAQGNSPLHF.

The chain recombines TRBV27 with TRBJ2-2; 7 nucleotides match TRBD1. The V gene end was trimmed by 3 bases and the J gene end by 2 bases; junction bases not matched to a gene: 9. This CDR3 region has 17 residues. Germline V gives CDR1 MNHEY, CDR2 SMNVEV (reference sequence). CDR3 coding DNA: TGTGCCAGCAGTTTGCTGGGAAGGGGGCGAAACACCGGGGAGCTGTTTTTT. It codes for CASSLLGRGRNTGELFF.

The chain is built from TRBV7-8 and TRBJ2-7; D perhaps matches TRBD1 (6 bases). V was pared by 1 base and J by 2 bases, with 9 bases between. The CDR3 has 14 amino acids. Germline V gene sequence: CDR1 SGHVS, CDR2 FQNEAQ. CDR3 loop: CASSLVTGPYEQYF. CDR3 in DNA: TGTGCCAGCAGCTTAGTAACAGGGCCCTACGAGCAGTACTTC.

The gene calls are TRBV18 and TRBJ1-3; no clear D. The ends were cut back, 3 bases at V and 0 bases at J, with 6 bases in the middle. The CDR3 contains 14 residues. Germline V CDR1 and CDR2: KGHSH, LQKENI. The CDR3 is CASSPLNSGNTIYF. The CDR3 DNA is TGTGCCAGCTCACCCCTTAACTCTGGAAACACCATATATTTT. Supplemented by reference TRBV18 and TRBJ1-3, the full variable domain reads NAGVMQNPRHLVRRRGQEARLRCSPMKGHSHVYWYRQLPEEGLKFMVYLQKENIIDESGMPKERFSAEFPKEGPSILRIQQVVRGDSAAYFCASSPLNSGNTIYFGEGSWLTVV.

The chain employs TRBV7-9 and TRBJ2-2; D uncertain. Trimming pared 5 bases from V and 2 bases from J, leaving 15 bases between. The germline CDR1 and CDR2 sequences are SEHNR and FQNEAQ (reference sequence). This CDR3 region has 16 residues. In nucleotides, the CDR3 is TGTGCCAGCAGCAATATGGTCCAGGAAAACACCGGGGAGCTGTTTTTT. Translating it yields CASSNMVQENTGELFF.

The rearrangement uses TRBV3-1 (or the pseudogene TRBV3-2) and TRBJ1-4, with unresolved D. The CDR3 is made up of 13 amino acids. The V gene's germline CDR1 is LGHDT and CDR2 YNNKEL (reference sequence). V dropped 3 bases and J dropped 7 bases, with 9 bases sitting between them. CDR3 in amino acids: CASSQFESEKLFF. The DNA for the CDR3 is TGTGCCAGCAGCCAGTTTGAGAGTGAAAAACTGTTTTTT.

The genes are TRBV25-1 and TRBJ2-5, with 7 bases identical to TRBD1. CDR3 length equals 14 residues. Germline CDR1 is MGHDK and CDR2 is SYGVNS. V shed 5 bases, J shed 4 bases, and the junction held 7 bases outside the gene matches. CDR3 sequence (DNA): TGTGCCAGCAGTCCCCGGACAGGAGTAGAGACCCAGTACTTC. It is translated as CASSPRTGVETQYF. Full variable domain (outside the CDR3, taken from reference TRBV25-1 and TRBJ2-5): EADIYQTPRYLVIGTGKKITLECSQTMGHDKMYWYQQDPGMELHLIHYSYGVNSTEKGDLSSESTVSRIRTEHFPLTLESARPSHTSQYLCASSPRTGVETQYFGPGTRLLVL.

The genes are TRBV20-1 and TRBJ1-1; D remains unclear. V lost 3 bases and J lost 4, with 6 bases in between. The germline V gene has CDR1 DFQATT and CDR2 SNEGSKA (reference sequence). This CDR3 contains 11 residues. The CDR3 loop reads CSASAPTEAFF. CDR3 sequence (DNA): TGCAGTGCTAGTGCTCCCACTGAAGCTTTCTTT.

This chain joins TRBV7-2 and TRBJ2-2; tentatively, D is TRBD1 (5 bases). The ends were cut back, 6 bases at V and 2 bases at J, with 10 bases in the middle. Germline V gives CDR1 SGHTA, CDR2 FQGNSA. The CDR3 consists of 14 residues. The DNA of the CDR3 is TGTGCCAGCAGTTTGACAGTTAACACCGGGGAGCTGTTTTTT. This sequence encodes CASSLTVNTGELFF.

In DNA, the CDR3 is TGTGCCAGCACCAGGGACAGCAAAGAGACCCAGTACTTC. Its translation is CASTRDSKETQYF. The J gene is TRBJ2-5, the V gene TRBV6-5; 7 bases fit TRBD1. With V trimmed by 7 bases and J by 3 bases, 5 bases remained unmatched. Germline V gene lookup returns CDR1 MNHEY and CDR2 SVGAGI. The CDR3 covers 13 residues.

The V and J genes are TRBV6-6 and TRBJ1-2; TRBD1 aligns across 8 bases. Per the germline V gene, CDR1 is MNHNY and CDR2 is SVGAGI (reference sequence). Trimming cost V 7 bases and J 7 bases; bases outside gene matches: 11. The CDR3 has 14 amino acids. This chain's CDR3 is CASKGQGAGGGYTF. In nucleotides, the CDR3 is TGTGCCAGCAAAGGCCAGGGGGCTGGTGGTGGCTACACCTTC.

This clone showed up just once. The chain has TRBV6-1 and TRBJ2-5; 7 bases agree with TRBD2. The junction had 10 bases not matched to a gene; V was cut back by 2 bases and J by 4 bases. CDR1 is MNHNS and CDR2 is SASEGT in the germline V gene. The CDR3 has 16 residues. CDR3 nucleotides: TGTGCCAGCAGTGAACGATCTAGCGGAAGTTTAGAGACCCAGTACTTC. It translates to CASSERSSGSLETQYF.